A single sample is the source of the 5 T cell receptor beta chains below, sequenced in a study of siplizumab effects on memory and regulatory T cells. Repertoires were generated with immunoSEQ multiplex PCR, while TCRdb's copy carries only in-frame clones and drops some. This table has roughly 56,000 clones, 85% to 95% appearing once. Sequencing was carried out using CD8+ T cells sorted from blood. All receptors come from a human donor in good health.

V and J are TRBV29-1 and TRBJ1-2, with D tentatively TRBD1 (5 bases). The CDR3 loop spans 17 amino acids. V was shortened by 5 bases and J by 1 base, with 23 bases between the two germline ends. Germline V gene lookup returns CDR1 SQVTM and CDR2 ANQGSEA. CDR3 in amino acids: CSVLAWGENGRNYGYTF. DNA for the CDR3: TGCAGCGTTCTAGCTTGGGGGGAAAATGGTCGTAACTATGGCTACACCTTC.

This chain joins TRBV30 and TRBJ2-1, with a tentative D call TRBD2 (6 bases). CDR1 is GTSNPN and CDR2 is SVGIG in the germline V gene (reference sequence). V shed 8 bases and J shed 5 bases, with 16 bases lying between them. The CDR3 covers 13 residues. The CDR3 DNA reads TGTGCCCGGGACTCACCACGAAACAATGAGCAGTTCTTC. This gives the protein CARDSPRNNEQFF.

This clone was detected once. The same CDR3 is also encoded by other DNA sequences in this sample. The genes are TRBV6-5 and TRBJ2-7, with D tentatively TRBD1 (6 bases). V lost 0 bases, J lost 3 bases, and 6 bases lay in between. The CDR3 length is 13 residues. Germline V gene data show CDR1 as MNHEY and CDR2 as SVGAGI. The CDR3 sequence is CASSYSRGYEQYF. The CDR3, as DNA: TGTGCCAGCAGTTACTCCAGGGGCTACGAGCAGTACTTC.

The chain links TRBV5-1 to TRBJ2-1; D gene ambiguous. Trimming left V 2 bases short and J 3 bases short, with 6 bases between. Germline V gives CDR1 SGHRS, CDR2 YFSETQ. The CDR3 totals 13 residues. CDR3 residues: CASSFVGYNEQFF. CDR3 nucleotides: TGCGCCAGCAGCTTTGTAGGCTACAATGAGCAGTTCTTC.

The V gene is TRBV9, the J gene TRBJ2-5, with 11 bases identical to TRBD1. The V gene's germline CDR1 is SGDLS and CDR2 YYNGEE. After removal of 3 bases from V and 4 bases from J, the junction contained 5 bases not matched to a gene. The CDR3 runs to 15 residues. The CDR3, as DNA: TGTGCCAGCAGCGGATCGGGACAGGGGGGAGAGACCCAGTACTTC. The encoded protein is CASSGSGQGGETQYF.